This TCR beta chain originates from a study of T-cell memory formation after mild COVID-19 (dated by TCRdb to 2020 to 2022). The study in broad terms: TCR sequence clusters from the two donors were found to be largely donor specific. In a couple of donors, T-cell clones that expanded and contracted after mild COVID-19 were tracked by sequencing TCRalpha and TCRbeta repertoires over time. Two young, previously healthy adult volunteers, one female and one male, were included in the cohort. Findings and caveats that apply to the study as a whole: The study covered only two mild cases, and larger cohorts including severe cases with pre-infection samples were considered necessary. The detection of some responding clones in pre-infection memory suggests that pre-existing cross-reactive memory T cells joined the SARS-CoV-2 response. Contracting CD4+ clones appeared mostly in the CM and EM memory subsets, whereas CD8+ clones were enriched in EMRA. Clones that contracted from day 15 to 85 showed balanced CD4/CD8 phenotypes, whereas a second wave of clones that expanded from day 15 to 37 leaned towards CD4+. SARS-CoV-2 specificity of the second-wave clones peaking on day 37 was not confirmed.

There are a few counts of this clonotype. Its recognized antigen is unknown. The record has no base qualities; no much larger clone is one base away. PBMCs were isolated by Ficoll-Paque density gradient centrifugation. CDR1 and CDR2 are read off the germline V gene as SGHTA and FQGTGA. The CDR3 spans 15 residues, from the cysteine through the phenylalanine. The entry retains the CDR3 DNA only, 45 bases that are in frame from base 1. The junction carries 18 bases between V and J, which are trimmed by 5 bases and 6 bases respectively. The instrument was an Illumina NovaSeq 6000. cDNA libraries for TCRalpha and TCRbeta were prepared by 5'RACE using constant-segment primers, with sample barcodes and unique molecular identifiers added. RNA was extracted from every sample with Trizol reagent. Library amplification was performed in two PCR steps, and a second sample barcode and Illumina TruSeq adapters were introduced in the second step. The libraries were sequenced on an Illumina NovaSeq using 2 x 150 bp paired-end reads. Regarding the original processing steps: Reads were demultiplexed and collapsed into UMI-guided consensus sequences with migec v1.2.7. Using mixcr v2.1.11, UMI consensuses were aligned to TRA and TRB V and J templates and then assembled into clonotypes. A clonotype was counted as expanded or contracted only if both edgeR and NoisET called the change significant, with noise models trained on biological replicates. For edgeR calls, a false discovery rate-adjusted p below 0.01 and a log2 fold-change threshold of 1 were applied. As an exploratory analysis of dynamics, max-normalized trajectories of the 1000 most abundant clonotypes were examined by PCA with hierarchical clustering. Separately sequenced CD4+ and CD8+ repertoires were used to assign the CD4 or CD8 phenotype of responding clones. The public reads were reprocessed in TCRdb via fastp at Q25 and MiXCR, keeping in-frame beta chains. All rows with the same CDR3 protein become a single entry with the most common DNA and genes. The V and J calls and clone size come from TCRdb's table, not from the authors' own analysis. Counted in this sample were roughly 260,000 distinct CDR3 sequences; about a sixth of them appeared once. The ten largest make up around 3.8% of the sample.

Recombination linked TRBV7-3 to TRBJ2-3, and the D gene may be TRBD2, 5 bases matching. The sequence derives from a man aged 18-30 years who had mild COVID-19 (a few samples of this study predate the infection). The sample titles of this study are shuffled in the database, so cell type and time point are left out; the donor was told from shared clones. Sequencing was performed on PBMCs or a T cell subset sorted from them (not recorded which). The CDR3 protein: CASSPVPGVMDTQYF. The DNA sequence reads TGTGCCAGCAGCCCGGTACCCGGGGTGATGGATACGCAGTATTTT.